The 4 T cell receptor beta chains given below trace back to one sample, sequenced in a study of T cell responses to AZD1222 COVID-19 vaccine. Generated by immunoSEQ multiplex PCR, the TCRdb table keeps only in-frame clones and is missing some. The top ten hold roughly 0.99% of the sample, which has 150,000 to 250,000 clones, 93% seen once. This sample comprised peripheral blood, obtained 28 days after the second AZD1222 dose. The receptors derive from an adult who received the AZD1222 COVID-19 vaccine.

V usage is TRBV6-2 or TRBV6-3 and J usage is TRBJ2-1, with a weak D call TRBD2 (6 bases). Trimming stripped 6 bases from V and 1 base from J, with 13 bases between. Germline loops: CDR1 MNHEY, CDR2 SVGEGT. The CDR3 consists of 15 residues. CDR3 DNA sequence: TGTGCCAGCAGCCGTAGCGGCCCTTCCTACAATGAGCAGTTCTTC. This gives the protein CASSRSGPSYNEQFF.

The chain has TRBV6-6 and TRBJ1-1; no reliable D call. Trimming cost V 5 bases and J 5 bases, with 21 bases left between them. Germline V lookup: CDR1 MNHNY, CDR2 SVGAGI (reference sequence). CDR3 length: 16 amino acids. The CDR3: CASSRGPGSAQTEAFF. The CDR3 nucleotides read TGTGCCAGCAGTCGAGGTCCGGGTTCAGCCCAGACTGAAGCTTTCTTT.

V usage is TRBV12-3 or TRBV12-4 and J usage is TRBJ2-7; D unresolved. The CDR3 runs to 13 residues. The V end was cut by 7 bases, the J end by 3 bases, with 13 bases between. The CDR3, as DNA: TGTGCCAGCACCCCATCGGACCTCTACGAGCAGTACTTC. It encodes CASTPSDLYEQYF.

The V call is TRBV6-5, the J call TRBJ1-3, with a tentative D call TRBD1 (5 bases). There are 14 residues in the CDR3. V lost 8 bases and J 1 base, leaving 12 bases between the germline ends. Germline V gene data show CDR1 as MNHEY and CDR2 as SVGAGI. The CDR3, as DNA: TGTGCCAGCCACTTGGGGGGATCTGGAAACACCATATATTTT. Protein sequence: CASHLGGSGNTIYF.